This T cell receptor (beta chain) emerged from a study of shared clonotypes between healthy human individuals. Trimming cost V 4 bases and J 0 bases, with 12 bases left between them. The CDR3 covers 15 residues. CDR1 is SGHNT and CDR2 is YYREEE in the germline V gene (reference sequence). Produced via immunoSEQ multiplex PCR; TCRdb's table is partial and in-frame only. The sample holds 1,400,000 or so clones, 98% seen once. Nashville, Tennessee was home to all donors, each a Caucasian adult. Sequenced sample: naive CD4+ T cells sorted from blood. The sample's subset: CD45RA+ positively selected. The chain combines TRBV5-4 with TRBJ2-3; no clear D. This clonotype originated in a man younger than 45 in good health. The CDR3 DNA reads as TGTGCCAGCAGCCGCGGAGTACCTAGCACAGATACGCAGTATTTT. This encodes CASSRGVPSTDTQYF.